A single sample is the source of the 32 T cell receptor beta chains below, sequenced in a study of human T cells and chemical hapten exposure. TCRdb itself ran the RACE reads through MiXCR, one entry per CDR3 protein. This repertoire shows roughly 90,000 distinct CDR3 sequences, approximately 10% found once; its top ten account for approximately 1%. Noted time point: patch test 3, about 24 weeks after DPC sensitization. Noted treatment: therapeutic diphenylcyclopropenone sensitization with weekly scalp DPC. The source was whole blood, collected in connection with sensitization to the hapten diphenylcyclopropenone (DPC). The receptors shown here come from a woman aged 25 to 39 with alopecia areata. Some clones in this sample may be carry-over from other donors' samples.

This clonotype was seen at least ten times. The chain joins TRBV18 to TRBJ2-3, with 8 positions matching TRBD1. CDR3 length equals 18 residues. Per the germline V gene, CDR1 is KGHSH and CDR2 is LQKENI. Trimming removed 1 base from V and 1 base from J; junction bases left unmatched: 10. This chain's CDR3 is CASSPHTGSGQGTDTQYF. The CDR3 DNA is TGTGCCAGCTCACCACACACTGGCTCGGGACAGGGCACAGATACGCAGTATTTT.

This clonotype has only a few counts. The chain couples TRBV4-1 to TRBJ2-6; 8 bases line up with TRBD1. The CDR3 extends over 15 amino acids. CDR1 is MGHRA and CDR2 is YSYEKL in the germline V gene. After removal of 6 bases from V and 4 bases from J, the junction contained 5 bases not matched to a gene. The CDR3 DNA sequence: TGCGCCAGCAGGGACAGGGTGCCCGGGGCCAACGTCCTGACTTTC. Amino acid sequence: CASRDRVPGANVLTF.

This clonotype has ten or more counts. The chain couples TRBV11-2 to TRBJ2-3; a weak D match, TRBD1 (6 bases). V lost 0 bases to trimming and J lost 5 bases, with 18 bases between them. Germline CDR1 SGHAT, CDR2 FQNNGV. This CDR3 contains 17 residues. The CDR3 spells CASSLDPTGHRGDTQYF. CDR3 DNA sequence: TGTGCCAGCAGCTTAGATCCAACGGGACACCGAGGAGATACGCAGTATTTT.

This clonotype occurred many times. This sequence joins TRBV28 and TRBJ2-5, with D perhaps given as TRBD1 or TRBD2 (6 bases each). Trimming left V 5 bases short and J 5 bases short, with 18 bases between. The CDR3 totals 15 residues. Germline V gives CDR1 MDHEN, CDR2 SYDVKM. CDR3 amino acids: CASSLQEGEVETQYF. CDR3 coding DNA: TGTGCCAGCAGTCTACAGGAGGGGGAGGTGGAGACCCAGTACTTC.

At least ten counts were recorded for this clonotype. This sequence joins TRBV5-1 and TRBJ2-7, with D unclear. Germline assignment: CDR1 SGHRS and CDR2 YFSETQ. The ends were cut back, 5 bases at V and 1 base at J, with 4 bases in the middle. This CDR3 has 11 amino acids. CDR3 loop: CASSRSYEQYF. The CDR3 region has the DNA TGCGCCAGCAGTAGGTCCTACGAGCAGTACTTC. The variable domain in full, with the rest retrieved from reference TRBV5-1 and TRBJ2-7, is KAGVTQTPRYLIKTRGQQVTLSCSPISGHRSVSWYQQTPGQGLQFLFEYFSETQRNKGNFPGRFSGRQFSNSRSEMNVSTLELGDSALYLCASSRSYEQYFGPGTRLTVT.

The chain combines TRBV4-2 with TRBJ1-1; weak D call: TRBD1 (5 bases). V was cut by 7 bases and J by 2 bases, with 20 bases left in between. The V gene's germline CDR1 is LGHNA and CDR2 YNFKEQ. The CDR3 spans 16 residues. CDR3 loop: CASNRGADSPNTEAFF. The CDR3 region has the DNA TGTGCCAGCAATCGAGGGGCAGACTCACCAAACACTGAAGCTTTCTTT.

This clonotype was detected only a few times. The rearrangement joins TRBV5-1 to TRBJ1-2; no clear D gene. The V gene's germline CDR1 is SGHRS and CDR2 YFSETQ. The V gene lost 4 bases and the J gene lost 4 bases, with 26 bases spanning the gap. This CDR3 has 18 amino acids. The CDR3 region has the DNA TGCGCCAGCAGCCCACCCGCAGAGCAGGAAAGAAGGGTCTATGGCTACACCTTC. Its translation: CASSPPAEQERRVYGYTF.

This rearrangement joins TRBV5-1 to TRBJ1-5; D is ambiguous. Trimming removed 3 bases from V and 5 bases from J, with 15 bases in between. This CDR3 spans 15 amino acids. CDR1 and CDR2 (germline): SGHRS, YFSETQ. The CDR3 sequence is CASSWDGQSYQPQHF. In nucleotides, the CDR3 is TGCGCCAGCAGCTGGGATGGGCAGTCATATCAGCCCCAGCATTTT.

This clonotype was observed at least ten times. The chain has TRBV18 and TRBJ1-3, with no clear D. The germline gives CDR1 KGHSH, CDR2 LQKENI. The V and J ends lost 0 bases and 2 bases respectively, with 11 bases between them. The CDR3 covers 16 residues. CDR3 amino acids: CASSPPAGPAGNTIYF. In DNA, the CDR3 is TGTGCCAGCTCACCACCGGCAGGTCCAGCTGGAAACACCATATATTTT.

The chain joins TRBV28 to TRBJ2-7, with 7 bases fitting TRBD1. Germline trimming cut 10 bases from V and 4 bases from J; bases unmatched to any gene: 7. This CDR3 is 12 amino acids long. Germline V gives CDR1 MDHEN, CDR2 SYDVKM. CDR3 in DNA: TGTGCCACCGGGACAGACTCTTACGAGCAGTACTTC. Its protein product is CATGTDSYEQYF.

This clonotype was picked up many times. This rearrangement joins TRBV10-1 to TRBJ1-5, with D perhaps TRBD1 (5 bases). Per germline, CDR1 WNHNN and CDR2 SYGVQD (reference sequence). The CDR3 length is 15 residues. Trimming removed 4 bases from V and 0 bases from J, with 10 bases in between. CDR3 sequence: CASSGQPYSNQPQHF. CDR3 DNA sequence: TGCGCCAGCAGTGGACAGCCTTATAGCAATCAGCCCCAGCATTTT.

This clonotype was detected ten times or more. The V and J genes are TRBV2 and TRBJ2-1, with no clear D. V was trimmed by 6 bases and J by 1 base, leaving 31 bases between them. This CDR3 contains 21 residues. CDR1 is SNHLY, CDR2 FYNNEI, per germline. CDR3 amino acids: CASRSSMGFGITSWSYNEQFF. Here the CDR3 DNA reads TGTGCCAGCAGATCCTCGATGGGGTTCGGAATAACTTCCTGGTCCTACAATGAGCAGTTCTTC.

This clonotype was recorded at least ten times. This chain uses TRBV10-3 with TRBJ1-1; tentatively, D is TRBD1 (5 bases). V was pared by 3 bases and J by 2 bases, with 13 bases between. The CDR3 contains 15 residues. The germline V gene has CDR1 ENHRY and CDR2 SYGVKD. The CDR3 region has the DNA TGTGCCATCAGTGATCCAGGGACCTCAAACACTGAAGCTTTCTTT. It yields the protein CAISDPGTSNTEAFF.

This clonotype was recorded many times. The V call is TRBV6-1, the J call TRBJ1-5; TRBD1 matches at 7 bases. CDR3 size: 16 residues. V was clipped by 3 bases and J by 6 bases; unmatched bases: 11. Looked up from germline, CDR1 is MNHNS and CDR2 is SASEGT. CDR3 sequence: CASSDYDRQGGQPQHF. DNA for the CDR3: TGTGCCAGCAGTGATTACGATCGACAGGGCGGTCAGCCCCAGCATTTT.

This clonotype came up many times. This chain joins TRBV7-6 and TRBJ1-5; 7 nucleotides match TRBD1. Germline assignment: CDR1 SGHVS and CDR2 FNYEAQ. The V and J ends lost 4 bases and 1 base, in that order; junction bases with no gene match: 1. The CDR3 consists of 14 residues. The CDR3 coding sequence is TGTGCCAGCAGCTCGACAGGGAGCAATCAGCCCCAGCATTTT. Residues: CASSSTGSNQPQHF.

This clonotype was picked up many times. This chain joins TRBV11-2 and TRBJ2-3; TRBD2 matches 7 bases. Germline loops: CDR1 SGHAT, CDR2 FQNNGV. The CDR3 is 15 residues long. After removal of 5 bases from V and 0 bases from J, the junction contained 5 bases not matched to a gene. As DNA, the CDR3 is TGTGCCAGCAGCGCCCTAGCGGATAGCACAGATACGCAGTATTTT. Translated: CASSALADSTDTQYF.

This clonotype was seen at least ten times. The chain carries TRBV29-1 and TRBJ2-3, with TRBD2 identical over 7 bases. CDR1 SQVTM and CDR2 ANQGSEA come from the germline V gene. The CDR3 covers 14 residues. Trimming removed 4 bases from V and 0 bases from J; junction bases left unmatched: 4. As DNA, the CDR3 is TGCAGCGTTGTTCTAGCGGCTAGCACAGATACGCAGTATTTT. This codes for CSVVLAASTDTQYF.

This clonotype showed up many times. The rearrangement uses TRBV4-1 and TRBJ1-1; TRBD1 aligns across 7 bases. CDR1 is MGHRA, CDR2 YSYEKL, per germline. The CDR3 has 15 amino acids. J lost 5 bases, V lost 5 bases, and 11 bases had no gene match. CDR3 DNA sequence: TGCGCCAGCAGCTTCGGATCACAGGGGCGGACTGAAGCTTTCTTT. Protein product: CASSFGSQGRTEAFF.

This clonotype was seen ten or more times. The chain joins TRBV7-2 to TRBJ2-1, with a weak D call TRBD2 (5 bases). Per germline, CDR1 SGHTA and CDR2 FQGNSA. CDR3 length equals 16 residues. V was pared by 5 bases and J by 1 base, with 15 bases between. The CDR3 loop reads CASSTLGRESYNEQFF. The CDR3 nucleotides read TGTGCCAGCAGCACCTTAGGTAGGGAGTCCTACAATGAGCAGTTCTTC.

This clonotype was counted ten times or more. The chain recombines TRBV11-2 with TRBJ2-5; D is ambiguous. The ends were cut back, 0 bases at V and 5 bases at J, with 4 bases in the middle. The CDR3 contains 12 residues. Germline V lookup: CDR1 SGHAT, CDR2 FQNNGV. CDR3 DNA sequence: TGTGCCAGCAGCTTAGATCGGGAGACCCAGTACTTC. It yields the protein CASSLDRETQYF.

The table lists this clonotype with many counts. The chain couples TRBV29-1 to TRBJ1-1; 10 bases agree with TRBD1. Germline assignment: CDR1 SQVTM and CDR2 ANQGSEA. CDR3 length: 13 residues. Unmatched junction bases numbered 2, after V lost 5 bases and J lost 2 bases. The CDR3 region is CSVTTGGNTEAFF. In DNA form, the CDR3 reads TGCAGCGTTACGACAGGGGGCAACACTGAAGCTTTCTTT.

At least ten counts were recorded for this clonotype. The chain is built from TRBV9 and TRBJ2-6; D is possibly TRBD2 (5 bases). The germline V gene encodes CDR1 SGDLS and CDR2 YYNGEE. V lost 0 bases and J 2 bases, leaving 6 bases between the germline ends. CDR3 length: 15 amino acids. The CDR3 loop is CASSVGGTGANVLTF. The CDR3 region has the DNA TGTGCCAGCAGCGTAGGAGGGACTGGGGCCAACGTCCTGACTTTC.

The chain joins TRBV12-3 or TRBV12-4 to TRBJ2-3; D possibly corresponds to TRBD1 (5 bases). The CDR3 contains 13 residues. The V gene lost 3 bases and the J gene lost 7 bases, with 11 bases spanning the gap. Here the CDR3 reads CASSLGQTYTQYF. CDR3 nucleotides: TGTGCCAGCAGTTTGGGGCAGACTTATACGCAGTATTTT.

This clonotype was seen many times. The V gene is TRBV11-3, the J gene TRBJ2-3; 10 bases are shared with TRBD1. CDR3 length: 17 amino acids. Germline V gene sequence: CDR1 SGHNT, CDR2 YENEEA. Trimming removed 3 bases from V and 4 bases from J; junction bases left unmatched: 10. The CDR3 loop is CASSLNAMGTGADTQYF. CDR3 in DNA: TGTGCCAGCAGCTTGAATGCGATGGGGACAGGGGCAGATACGCAGTATTTT. Using reference TRBV11-3 and TRBJ2-3 for the parts outside the CDR3, the full variable domain is EAGVVQSPRYKIIEKKQPVAFWCNPISGHNTLYWYLQNLGQGPELLIRYENEEAVDDSQLPKDRFSAERLKGVDSTLKIQPAELGDSAVYLCASSLNAMGTGADTQYFGPGTRLTVL.

This clonotype was observed at least ten times. The chain uses TRBV28 and TRBJ2-1; a weak D match, TRBD2 (5 bases). The V end lost 2 bases, the J end lost 10 bases, and 12 bases lay between the germline ends. Germline V lookup: CDR1 MDHEN, CDR2 SYDVKM. This CDR3 is built from 13 residues. The CDR3 DNA sequence: TGTGCCAGCAGTTTAGGGCAGCCGGGGGAGCAGTTCTTC. Amino acids: CASSLGQPGEQFF.

This clonotype was counted ten times or more. The chain combines TRBV6-5 with TRBJ1-3; D not certain. In germline, CDR1 is MNHEY, CDR2 SVGAGI. The CDR3 loop spans 15 amino acids. The V end lost 6 bases, the J end lost 0 bases, and 12 bases lay between the germline ends. CDR3 loop: CASSESFSSGNTIYF. CDR3 DNA: TGTGCCAGCAGCGAGTCTTTCTCCTCTGGAAACACCATATATTTT.

This clonotype was picked up a small number of times. The chain employs TRBV7-2 and TRBJ2-1, with TRBD2 identical over 9 bases. The trim removed 7 bases at V and 8 bases at J, leaving 12 bases unmatched. This CDR3 is 15 amino acids long. The V gene's germline CDR1 is SGHTA and CDR2 FQGNSA. The CDR3 nucleotides are TGTGCCAGCACCACCGGGGCTAGCGGGAACTATGAGCAGTTCTTC. It encodes CASTTGASGNYEQFF.

This chain links TRBV11-1 with TRBJ2-2; D gene unclear. Trimming removed 4 bases at V and 8 bases at J, with 11 bases between. Germline CDR1 is SGHAT and CDR2 is FQDESV (reference sequence). The CDR3 is 13 amino acids. This CDR3 reads CASSYWTSGELFF. The CDR3, as DNA: TGTGCCAGCAGCTACTGGACGTCGGGGGAGCTGTTTTTT.

The V gene is TRBV7-2, the J gene TRBJ2-7; D may be TRBD1 (5 bases). V was shortened by 3 bases and J by 3 bases, with 6 bases between the two germline ends. The CDR3 covers 12 residues. Germline CDR1 and CDR2: SGHTA and FQGNSA. CDR3 sequence: CASSLDNYEQYF. CDR3 sequence (DNA): TGTGCCAGCAGCTTGGACAACTACGAGCAGTACTTC.

This clonotype was recorded at least ten times. This chain links TRBV11-3 with TRBJ2-1, with 8 bases fitting TRBD1. The CDR3 sequence is 16 residues long. Germline values: CDR1 SGHNT, CDR2 YENEEA. V lost 5 bases to trimming and J lost 3 bases; unmatched junction nucleotides: 9. The CDR3 loop is CASSPRRTGNYNEQFF. CDR3 in DNA: TGTGCCAGCAGCCCCCGTCGGACAGGGAACTACAATGAGCAGTTCTTC.

This clonotype was detected ten times or more. This chain uses TRBV11-2 with TRBJ2-5; the D call may be TRBD1 or TRBD2 (5 bases each). Trimming took off 4 bases at V and 3 bases at J, with 9 bases between the two ends. CDR3 size: 13 residues. Germline V gene data show CDR1 as SGHAT and CDR2 as FQNNGV. The CDR3 region is CASSSGLKETQYF. The CDR3 bases are TGTGCCAGCAGCTCGGGGCTGAAAGAGACCCAGTACTTC.

This clonotype was found many times. The chain recombines TRBV7-9 with TRBJ1-2; D is perhaps TRBD1 (5 bases). V was pared by 2 bases and J by 8 bases, with 12 bases between. The CDR3 length is 13 residues. Germline CDR1 SEHNR, CDR2 FQNEAQ (reference sequence). The CDR3 region is CASSLRDDRGYTF. CDR3 bases: TGTGCCAGCAGCTTAAGGGACGATCGGGGCTACACCTTC.